This T cell receptor (beta chain) was sequenced during a study of blood T cell repertoires in COVID-19. Background on the study: The study drew acute and convalescent COVID-19 samples from the United States, Italy and Spain.

As processed by the authors: From reference gene primer amplification, estimates of nucleated cell counts were derived. The data were produced by immunoSEQ multiplex PCR, yet TCRdb's version contains in-frame clones alone and is incomplete. Clone size and V and J calls were adopted from that table, with D and trimming inferred from the DNA. This sample carries approximately 90,000 clones, about nine tenths of them seen once, and the ten largest clones take about 5%. V was trimmed by 1 base and J by 1 base, leaving 12 bases between them. Germline V gives CDR1 SGHRS, CDR2 YFSETQ. The CDR3 runs 16 residues.

This receptor was obtained from a man aged 55-75 years with COVID-19, enrolled during active disease. V and J are TRBV5-1 and TRBJ2-4, with D tentatively TRBD1 (6 bases). The sample comprised peripheral blood. DNA of the CDR3: TGCGCCAGCAGCTTGTGGGGGCGAGAGGCCAAAAACATTCAGTACTTC. It is translated as CASSLWGREAKNIQYF.